These T cell receptor beta chains were read from a single sample in a study of T cell changes during pregnancy in multiple sclerosis. Sequencing was performed with immunoSEQ multiplex PCR; in TCRdb, only in-frame clones are kept and a portion is missing. Among some 77,000 clones listed, approximately 91% were seen once. The sequencing used peripheral blood, collected before pregnancy. These receptors all stem from a female donor with multiple sclerosis, enrolled in a pregnancy study. The CDR3 runs from the conserved cysteine through the conserved F or W. D genes are given only for firm matches. Clone sizes are given selectively: once, few, many, or a class where the clone is expanded.

D gene: -
V gene: TRBV4-3
clone size: once
J gene: TRBJ2-1
CDR3 DNA: TGCGCCAGCAGCCAAGAAATTCCTGGGGAGCTTGGGTACAATGAGCAGTTCTTC
CDR3 protein: CASSQEIPGELGYNEQFF

D gene: -
V gene: TRBV7-2
clone size: -
J gene: TRBJ2-5
CDR3 DNA: TGTGCCAGCAGCTTAGCCGGACAATTCCAAGAGACCCAGTACTTC
CDR3 protein: CASSLAGQFQETQYF

D gene: -
V gene: TRBV9
clone size: -
J gene: TRBJ1-6
CDR3 DNA: TGTGCCAGCAGCGACGGGGGGGGGTATAATTCACCCCTCCACTTT
CDR3 protein: CASSDGGGYNSPLHF

D gene: -
V gene: TRBV19
clone size: -
J gene: TRBJ2-3
CDR3 DNA: TGTGCCAGTATAGAAGAGTTCACAGATACGCAGTATTTT
CDR3 protein: CASIEEFTDTQYF

D gene: -
V gene: TRBV20-1
clone size: -
J gene: TRBJ1-6
CDR3 DNA: TGCAGTGCTAGAGACCGGGAGGTGGTCCACTTT
CDR3 protein: CSARDREVVHF

D gene: -
V gene: TRBV5-4
clone size: -
J gene: TRBJ2-3
CDR3 DNA: TGTGCCAGCAGCTTGGACCCTAGCTCAGATACGCAGTATTTT
CDR3 protein: CASSLDPSSDTQYF

D gene: TRBD2
V gene: TRBV30
clone size: -
J gene: TRBJ2-7
CDR3 DNA: TGTGCCTGTACCGGGACTAACACCTACGAGCAGTACTTC
CDR3 protein: CACTGTNTYEQYF

D gene: TRBD1
V gene: TRBV25-1
clone size: -
J gene: TRBJ1-2
CDR3 DNA: TGTGCCAGCAGGGGACAGGGGGCTGGCTACACCTTC
CDR3 protein: CASRGQGAGYTF

D gene: TRBD2
V gene: TRBV13
clone size: -
J gene: TRBJ2-5
CDR3 DNA: TGTGCCAGCAGCTATTACCCCGGACTAGCGGGGGCCGCGGAAGAGACCCAGTACTTC
CDR3 protein: CASSYYPGLAGAAEETQYF

D gene: TRBD1
V gene: TRBV6-6
clone size: -
J gene: TRBJ1-1
CDR3 DNA: TGTGCCAGCAGTTGGGGACAGGGAGAAGCTTTCTTT
CDR3 protein: CASSWGQGEAFF

D gene: TRBD1
V gene: TRBV7-9
clone size: -
J gene: TRBJ1-1
CDR3 DNA: TGTGCCAGCAGCCCCCGGGACAGGGGGAACACTGAAGCTTTCTTT
CDR3 protein: CASSPRDRGNTEAFF

D gene: -
V gene: TRBV20-1
clone size: -
J gene: TRBJ1-2
CDR3 DNA: TGCAGTGGTCGAGGATGGTATGGCTACACCTTC
CDR3 protein: CSGRGWYGYTF

D gene: TRBD1
V gene: TRBV29-1
clone size: -
J gene: TRBJ1-1
CDR3 DNA: TGCAGCGTTGGGCTCGCCGGACAGGGGGACATGAACACTGAAGCTTTCTTT
CDR3 protein: CSVGLAGQGDMNTEAFF

D gene: -
V gene: TRBV5-6
clone size: -
J gene: TRBJ2-7
CDR3 DNA: TGTGCCAGCAGCTTACCCGGGACACCTTCCTACGAGCAGTACTTC
CDR3 protein: CASSLPGTPSYEQYF

D gene: -
V gene: TRBV18
clone size: -
J gene: TRBJ1-5
CDR3 DNA: TGTGCCAGCTCACCACCGAATGTGGTCAGGAATCAGCCCCAGCATTTT
CDR3 protein: CASSPPNVVRNQPQHF

D gene: TRBD1
V gene: TRBV9
clone size: -
J gene: TRBJ1-4
CDR3 DNA: TGTGCCAGCAGCTTAGACAGGGGTGAAAAACTGTTTTTT
CDR3 protein: CASSLDRGEKLFF

D gene: TRBD1
V gene: TRBV9
clone size: -
J gene: TRBJ1-6
CDR3 DNA: TGTGCCAGCAGCGTGGGGCGGACAGGTCGCCTCCACTTT
CDR3 protein: CASSVGRTGRLHF

D gene: -
V gene: TRBV28
clone size: -
J gene: TRBJ1-2
CDR3 DNA: TGTGCCAGCAGACTAGGGCACTATGGCTACACCTTC
CDR3 protein: CASRLGHYGYTF

D gene: -
V gene: TRBV7-3
clone size: -
J gene: TRBJ1-1
CDR3 DNA: TGTGCCAGCAGCTTCCTACAGGGAACTGAAGCTTTCTTT
CDR3 protein: CASSFLQGTEAFF

D gene: TRBD1
V gene: TRBV9
clone size: -
J gene: TRBJ1-1
CDR3 DNA: TGTGCCAGCAGCGCCCGACAGGGTAACACTGAAGCTTTCTTT
CDR3 protein: CASSARQGNTEAFF

D gene: TRBD1
V gene: TRBV28
clone size: -
J gene: TRBJ2-7
CDR3 DNA: TGTGCCAGCAGTCTGGGACAGCGTTGGCCCCTATACTTC
CDR3 protein: CASSLGQRWPLYF